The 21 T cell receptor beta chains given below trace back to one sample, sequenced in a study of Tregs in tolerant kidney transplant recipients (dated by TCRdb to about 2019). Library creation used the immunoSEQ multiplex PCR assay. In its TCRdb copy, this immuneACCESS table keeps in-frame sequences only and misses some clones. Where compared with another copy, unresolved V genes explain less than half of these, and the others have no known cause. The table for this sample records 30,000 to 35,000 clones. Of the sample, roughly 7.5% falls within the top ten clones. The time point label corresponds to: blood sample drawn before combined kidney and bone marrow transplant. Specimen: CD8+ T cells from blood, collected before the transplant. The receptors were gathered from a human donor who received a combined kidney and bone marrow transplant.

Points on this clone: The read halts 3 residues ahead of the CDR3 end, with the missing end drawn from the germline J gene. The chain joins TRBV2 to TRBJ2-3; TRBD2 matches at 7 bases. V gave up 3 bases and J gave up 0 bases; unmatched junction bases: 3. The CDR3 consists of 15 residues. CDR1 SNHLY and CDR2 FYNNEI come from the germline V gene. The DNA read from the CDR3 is TGTGCCAGCAGTGATGGCGGGGGAAGCACAGATACG. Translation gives CASSDGGGSTDT. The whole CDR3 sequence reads CASSDGGGSTDTQYF.

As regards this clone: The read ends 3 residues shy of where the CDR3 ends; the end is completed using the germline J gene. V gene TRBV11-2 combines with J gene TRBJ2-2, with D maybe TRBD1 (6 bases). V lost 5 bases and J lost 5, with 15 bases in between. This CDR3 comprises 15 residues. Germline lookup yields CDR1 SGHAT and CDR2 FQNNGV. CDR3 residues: CASSLTGGATGELFF. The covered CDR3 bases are TGTGCCAGCAGCCTGACTGGGGGCGCTACCGGGGAG.

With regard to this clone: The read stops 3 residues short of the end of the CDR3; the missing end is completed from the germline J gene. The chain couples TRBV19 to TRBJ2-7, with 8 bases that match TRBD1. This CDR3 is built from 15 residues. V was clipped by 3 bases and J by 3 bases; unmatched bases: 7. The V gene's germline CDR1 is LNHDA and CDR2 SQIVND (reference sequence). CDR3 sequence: CASSIGQGKSYEQYF. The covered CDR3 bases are TGTGCCAGTAGTATTGGACAGGGTAAGAGCTACGAG.

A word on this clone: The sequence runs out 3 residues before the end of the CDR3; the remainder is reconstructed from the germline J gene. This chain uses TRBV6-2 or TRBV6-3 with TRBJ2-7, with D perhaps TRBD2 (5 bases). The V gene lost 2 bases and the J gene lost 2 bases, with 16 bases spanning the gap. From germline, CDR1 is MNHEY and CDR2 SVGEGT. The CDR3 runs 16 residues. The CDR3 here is CASSYPTSGAPYEQYF. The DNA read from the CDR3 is TGTGCCAGCAGTTACCCTACCAGCGGTGCCCCCTACGAG.

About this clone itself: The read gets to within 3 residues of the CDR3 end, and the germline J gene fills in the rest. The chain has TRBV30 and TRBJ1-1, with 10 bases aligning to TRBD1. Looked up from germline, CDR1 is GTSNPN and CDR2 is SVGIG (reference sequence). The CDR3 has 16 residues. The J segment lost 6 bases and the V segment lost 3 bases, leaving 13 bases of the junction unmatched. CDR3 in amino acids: CAWSKGDRGLIPEAFF. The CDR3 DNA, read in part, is TGTGCCTGGAGCAAGGGGGACAGGGGACTGATCCCTGAA.

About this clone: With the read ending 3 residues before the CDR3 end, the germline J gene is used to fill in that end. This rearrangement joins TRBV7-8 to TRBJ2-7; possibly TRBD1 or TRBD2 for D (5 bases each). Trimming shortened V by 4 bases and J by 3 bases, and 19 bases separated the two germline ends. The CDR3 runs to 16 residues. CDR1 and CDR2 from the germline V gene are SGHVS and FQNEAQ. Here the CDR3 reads CASSSIVRGLNYEQYF. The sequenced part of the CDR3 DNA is TGTGCCAGCAGCTCAATTGTGAGGGGCCTAAACTACGAG.

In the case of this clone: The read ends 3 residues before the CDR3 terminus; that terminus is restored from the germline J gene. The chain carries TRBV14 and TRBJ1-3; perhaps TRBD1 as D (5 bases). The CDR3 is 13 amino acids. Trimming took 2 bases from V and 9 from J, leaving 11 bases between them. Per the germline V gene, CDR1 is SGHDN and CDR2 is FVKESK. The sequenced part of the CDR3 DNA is TGTGCCAGCAGCCAACCGGCGGGGGGCACC. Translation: CASSQPAGGT. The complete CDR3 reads CASSQPAGGTIYF.

CDR3 DNA, as far as it was read: TGTGCCAGCAGCTTGTCCAAAAATGAG. Encoded protein: CASSLSKNE. The whole CDR3 protein is CASSLSKNEQFF. J is TRBJ2-1 and V is TRBV5-6; no firm D call. The read is 3 residues too short to cover the CDR3 end, so that end is filled in from the germline J gene. This CDR3 has 12 amino acids. V was trimmed by 1 base and J by 7 bases, leaving 6 bases between them. In germline, CDR1 is SGHDT, CDR2 YYEEEE. Together with reference TRBV5-6 and TRBJ2-1, the CDR3 gives the full variable domain: DAGVTQSPTHLIKTRGQQVTLRCSPKSGHDTVSWYQQALGQGPQFIFQYYEEEERQRGNFPDRFSGHQFPNYSSELNVNALLLGDSALYLCASSLSKNEQFFGPGTRLTVL.

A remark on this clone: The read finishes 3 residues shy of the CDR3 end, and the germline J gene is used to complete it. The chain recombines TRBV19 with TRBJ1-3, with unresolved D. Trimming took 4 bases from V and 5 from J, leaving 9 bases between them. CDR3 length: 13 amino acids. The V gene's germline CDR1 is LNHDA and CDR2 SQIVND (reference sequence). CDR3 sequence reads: CASSTLVRNTIYF. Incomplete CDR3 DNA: TGTGCCAGTAGTACCCTTGTAAGAAACACC. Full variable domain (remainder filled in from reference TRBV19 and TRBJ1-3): DGGITQSPKYLFRKEGQNVTLSCEQNLNHDAMYWYRQDPGQGLRLIYYSQIVNDFQKGDIAEGYSVSREKKESFPLTVTSAQKNPTAFYLCASSTLVRNTIYFGEGSWLTVV.

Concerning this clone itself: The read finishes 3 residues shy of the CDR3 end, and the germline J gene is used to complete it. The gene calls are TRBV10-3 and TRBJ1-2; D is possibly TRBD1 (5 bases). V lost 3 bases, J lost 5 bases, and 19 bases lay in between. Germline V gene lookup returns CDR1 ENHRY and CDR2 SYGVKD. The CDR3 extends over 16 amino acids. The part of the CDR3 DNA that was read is TGTGCCATCAGTGATGGGACTCCCAGCGGCGTTTATGGC. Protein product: CAISDGTPSGVYG. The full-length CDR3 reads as CAISDGTPSGVYGYTF.

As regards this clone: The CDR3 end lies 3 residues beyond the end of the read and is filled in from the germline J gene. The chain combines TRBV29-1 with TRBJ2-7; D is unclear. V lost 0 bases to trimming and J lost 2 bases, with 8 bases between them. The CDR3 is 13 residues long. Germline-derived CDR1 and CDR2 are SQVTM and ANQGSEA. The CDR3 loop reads CSVEEEATYEQYF. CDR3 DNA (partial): TGCAGCGTTGAAGAAGAGGCCACCTACGAG.

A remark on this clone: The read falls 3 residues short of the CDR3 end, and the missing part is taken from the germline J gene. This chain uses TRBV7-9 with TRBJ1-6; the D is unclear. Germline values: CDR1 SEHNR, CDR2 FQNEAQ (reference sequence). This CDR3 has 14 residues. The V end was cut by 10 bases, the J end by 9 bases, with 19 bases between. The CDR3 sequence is CATQESFASSPLHF. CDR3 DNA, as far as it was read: TGTGCCACCCAGGAGTCCTTTGCAAGTTCACCC.

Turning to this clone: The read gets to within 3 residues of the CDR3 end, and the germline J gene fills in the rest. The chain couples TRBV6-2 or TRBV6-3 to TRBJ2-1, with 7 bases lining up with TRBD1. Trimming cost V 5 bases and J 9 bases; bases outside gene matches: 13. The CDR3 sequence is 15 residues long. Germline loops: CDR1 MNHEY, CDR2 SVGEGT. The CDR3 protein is CASSLRGQGVGEQFF. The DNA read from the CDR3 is TGTGCCAGCAGTCTACGTGGGCAGGGGGTTGGTGAG.

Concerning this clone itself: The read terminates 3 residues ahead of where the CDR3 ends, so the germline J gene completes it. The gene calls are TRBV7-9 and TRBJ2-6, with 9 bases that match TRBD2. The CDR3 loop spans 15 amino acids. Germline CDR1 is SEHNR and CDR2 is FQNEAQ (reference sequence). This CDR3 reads CETPASGTGANVLTF. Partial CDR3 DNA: TGTGAGACCCCGGCTAGCGGGACTGGGGCCAACGTC.

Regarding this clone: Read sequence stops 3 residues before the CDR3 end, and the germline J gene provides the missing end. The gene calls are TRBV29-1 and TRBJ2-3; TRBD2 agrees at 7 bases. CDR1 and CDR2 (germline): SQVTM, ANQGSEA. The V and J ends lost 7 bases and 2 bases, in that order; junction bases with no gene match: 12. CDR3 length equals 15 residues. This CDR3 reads CSAPFTSEHTDTQYF. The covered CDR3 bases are TGCAGCGCTCCATTCACTAGCGAACACACAGATACG.

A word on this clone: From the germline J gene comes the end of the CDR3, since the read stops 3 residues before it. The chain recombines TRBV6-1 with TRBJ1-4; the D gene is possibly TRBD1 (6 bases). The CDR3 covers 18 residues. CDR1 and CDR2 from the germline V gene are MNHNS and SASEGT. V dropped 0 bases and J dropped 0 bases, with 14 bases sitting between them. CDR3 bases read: TGTGCCAGCAGTGAAGCGTGGACAGCGCCCGCAACTAATGAAAAA. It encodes CASSEAWTAPATNEK. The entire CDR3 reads CASSEAWTAPATNEKLFF.

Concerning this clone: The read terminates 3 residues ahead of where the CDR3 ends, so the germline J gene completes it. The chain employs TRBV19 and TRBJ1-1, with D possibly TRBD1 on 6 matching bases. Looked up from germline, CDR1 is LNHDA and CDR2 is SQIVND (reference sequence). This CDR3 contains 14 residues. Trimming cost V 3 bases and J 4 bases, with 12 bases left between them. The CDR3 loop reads CASSIRGQSTEAFF. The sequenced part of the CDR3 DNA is TGTGCCAGTAGTATCCGGGGACAAAGCACTGAA.

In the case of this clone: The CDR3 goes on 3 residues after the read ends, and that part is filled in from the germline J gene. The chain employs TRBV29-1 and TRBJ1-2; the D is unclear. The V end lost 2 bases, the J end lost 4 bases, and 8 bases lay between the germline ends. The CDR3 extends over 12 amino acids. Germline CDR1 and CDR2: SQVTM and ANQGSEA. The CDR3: CSVEQQSYGYTF. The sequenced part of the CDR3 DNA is TGCAGCGTTGAACAACAGTCCTATGGC.

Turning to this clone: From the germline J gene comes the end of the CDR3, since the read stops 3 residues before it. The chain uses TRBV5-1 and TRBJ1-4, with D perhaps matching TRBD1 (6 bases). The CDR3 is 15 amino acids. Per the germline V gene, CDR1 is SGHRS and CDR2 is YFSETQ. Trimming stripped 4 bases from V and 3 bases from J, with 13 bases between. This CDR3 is CASSRKGEANEKLFF. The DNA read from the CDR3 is TGCGCCAGCAGCCGGAAGGGGGAAGCTAATGAAAAA.

The CDR3 sequence: CASSSPLRPGELFF. The CDR3 DNA, read in part, is TGTGCCAGCAGCTCTCCGTTGAGGCCGGGGGAG. The gene calls are TRBV5-6 and TRBJ2-2; D not certain. The read gets to within 3 residues of the CDR3 end, and the germline J gene fills in the rest. Trimming stripped 3 bases from V and 8 bases from J, with 14 bases between. Germline-derived CDR1 and CDR2 are SGHDT and YYEEEE. The CDR3 is 14 residues long.

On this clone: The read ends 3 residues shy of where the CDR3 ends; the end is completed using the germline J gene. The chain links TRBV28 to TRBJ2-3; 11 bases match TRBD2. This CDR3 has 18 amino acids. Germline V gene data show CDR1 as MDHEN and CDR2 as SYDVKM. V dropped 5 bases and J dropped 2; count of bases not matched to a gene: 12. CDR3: CASSPAGTSGVPTDTQYF. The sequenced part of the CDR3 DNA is TGTGCCAGCAGTCCCGCCGGGACTAGCGGCGTCCCCACAGATACG.